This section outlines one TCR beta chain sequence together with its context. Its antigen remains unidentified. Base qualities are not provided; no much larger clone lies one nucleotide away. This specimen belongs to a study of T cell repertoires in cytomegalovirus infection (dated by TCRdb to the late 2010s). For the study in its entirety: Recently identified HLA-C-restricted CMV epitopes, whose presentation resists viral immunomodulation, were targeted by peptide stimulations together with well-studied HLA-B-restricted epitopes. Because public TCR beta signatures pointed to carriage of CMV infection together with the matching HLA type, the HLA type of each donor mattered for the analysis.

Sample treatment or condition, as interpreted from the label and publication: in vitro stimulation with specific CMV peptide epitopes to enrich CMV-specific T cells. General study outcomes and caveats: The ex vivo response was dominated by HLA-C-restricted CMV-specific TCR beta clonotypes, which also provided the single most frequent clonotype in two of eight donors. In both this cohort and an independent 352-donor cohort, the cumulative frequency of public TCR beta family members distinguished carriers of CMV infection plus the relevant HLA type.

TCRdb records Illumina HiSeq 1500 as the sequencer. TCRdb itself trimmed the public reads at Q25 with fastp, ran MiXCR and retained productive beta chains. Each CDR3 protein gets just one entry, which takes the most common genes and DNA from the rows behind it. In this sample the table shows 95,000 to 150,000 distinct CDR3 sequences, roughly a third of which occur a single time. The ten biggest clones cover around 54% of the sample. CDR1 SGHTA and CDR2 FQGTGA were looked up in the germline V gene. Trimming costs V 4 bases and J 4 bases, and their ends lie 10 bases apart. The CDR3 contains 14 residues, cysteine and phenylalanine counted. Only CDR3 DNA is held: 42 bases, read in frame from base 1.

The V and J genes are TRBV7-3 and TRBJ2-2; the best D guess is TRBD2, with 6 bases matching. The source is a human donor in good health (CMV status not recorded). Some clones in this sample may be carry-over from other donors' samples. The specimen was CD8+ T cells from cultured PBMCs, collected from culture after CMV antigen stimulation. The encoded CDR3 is CASSSIGSTGELFF. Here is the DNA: TGTGCCAGCAGCTCGATCGGGAGCACCGGGGAGCTGTTTTTT.